This T cell receptor (beta chain) was retrieved from a study of T cell repertoires in cytomegalovirus infection. On the study more broadly: Use of recently identified HLA-C-restricted and well-studied HLA-B-restricted CMV epitopes was part of the study. It can be stated that public TCR beta signatures indicated CMV infection as well as a matching HLA type. Points from the study as a whole: Individuals carrying CMV plus the relevant HLA were identified by cumulative frequency of public TCR beta families. Clonotypes of TCR beta that were HLA-C-restricted and CMV-specific dominated the ex vivo response.

To note about this clonotype: Antigen unknown.

TCRdb re-called the reads with MiXCR, one entry per CDR3 protein. The data show some 200,000 distinct CDR3 sequences, approximately 38% seen once. This CDR3 is 14 amino acids long. The germline V gene has CDR1 MNHEY and CDR2 SMNVEV (reference sequence). V shed 3 bases, J shed 7 bases, and the junction held 8 bases outside the gene matches. The chain is built from TRBV27 and TRBJ2-7; the match to TRBD2 covers 8 bases. The sample here was CD8+ T cells from cultured PBMCs, taken from culture after CMV antigen stimulation. The receptor's source is a human donor in good health (CMV status not recorded). Some clones in this sample may be carry-over from other donors' samples. In DNA, the CDR3 is TGTGCCAGCAGTTTGGGTAGCGGGATAGATGAGCAGTACTTC. It translates to CASSLGSGIDEQYF.